The 21 T cell receptor beta chains below all came from one sample that was sequenced in a study of T-cell reconstitution after alpha-beta-depleted transplantation in children (dated by TCRdb to about 2016). Sample treatment or condition, as interpreted from the label and publication: allogeneic hematopoietic cell transplantation with graft depleted of TCRalphabeta T cells and CD19 B cells. The library was prepared using PCR. Sequencing was performed on an Illumina HiSeq 2500. Molecular barcoding was employed in the preparation of TCR libraries, with unique molecular identifiers being used to normalize TCRbeta repertoire quantification. TCRdb redid the processing of the public reads, applying fastp at Q25 and MiXCR, and retained in-frame beta chains. Each record represents a unique CDR3 protein, reported with the most common genes and DNA among its rows. The sample data list about 980,000 distinct CDR3 sequences, and under 30% of these were observed just once. About 28% of the sample is held by the ten biggest clonotypes.

Sequenced here: PBMCs, mostly from graft donor cells, sampled 360 days after TCRalphabeta/CD19-depleted stem cell transplant. Receptors were obtained from a boy younger than two who had a stem cell transplant for SCID, so the T cells may come from the graft donor.

This chain connects TRBV5-1 to TRBJ2-5; 10 positions agree with TRBD2. Trimming cost V 4 bases and J 0 bases; bases outside gene matches: 6. Looked up from germline, CDR1 is SGHRS and CDR2 is YFSETQ. The CDR3 consists of 16 residues. The CDR3 nucleotides read TGCGCCAGCAGCGTGGAGCGGGGGGGGAACCAAGAGACCCAGTACTTC. Translated, it gives CASSVERGGNQETQYF.

J is TRBJ2-3 and V is TRBV5-6, with D perhaps matching TRBD2 (6 bases). The CDR3 loop spans 17 amino acids. V lost 3 bases to trimming and J lost 2 bases, with 19 bases between them. Per germline, CDR1 SGHDT and CDR2 YYEEEE. The CDR3 coding sequence is TGTGCCAGCAGCTACCTACCTACAGGACTACTCACAGATACGCAGTATTTT. Its translation: CASSYLPTGLLTDTQYF.

The gene calls are TRBV4-3 and TRBJ2-6; tentatively, D is TRBD1 (6 bases). The CDR3 extends over 19 amino acids. CDR1 is LGHNA, CDR2 YSLEER, per germline. V lost 4 bases and J 0 bases, leaving 19 bases between the germline ends. The CDR3 reads CASSPYFGQPYSGANVLTF. The CDR3 nucleotides are TGCGCCAGCAGCCCGTACTTTGGACAGCCGTACTCTGGGGCCAACGTCCTGACTTTC.

This clonotype was detected a few times. This sequence joins TRBV29-1 and TRBJ2-3; 7 nucleotides agree with TRBD2. The CDR3 contains 16 residues. The germline V gene encodes CDR1 SQVTM and CDR2 ANQGSEA. The junction had 15 bases not matched to a gene; V was cut back by 7 bases and J by 2 bases. The CDR3 loop is CSADFLYGGSTDTQYF. CDR3 coding DNA: TGCAGCGCCGACTTTTTGTACGGGGGGTCCACAGATACGCAGTATTTT.

The chain couples TRBV5-1 to TRBJ1-1; the match to TRBD1 covers 9 bases. Germline V gives CDR1 SGHRS, CDR2 YFSETQ. The CDR3 totals 15 residues. With 0 bases clipped from V and 4 bases from J, the junction kept 4 bases outside the gene matches. CDR3 sequence reads: CASSLGTGVGTEAFF. In DNA, the CDR3 is TGCGCCAGCAGCTTGGGGACAGGGGTAGGCACTGAAGCTTTCTTT.

The rearrangement links TRBV20-1 to TRBJ1-1, with D possibly TRBD1 on 5 matching bases. Germline loops: CDR1 DFQATT, CDR2 SNEGSKA (reference sequence). The CDR3 totals 15 residues. V was trimmed by 0 bases and J by 0 bases, leaving 11 bases between them. Here the CDR3 reads CSAREGGSLNTEAFF. The CDR3 DNA follows: TGCAGTGCTAGAGAGGGGGGGTCCCTGAACACTGAAGCTTTCTTT.

This clonotype was found a few times. The chain uses TRBV28 and TRBJ2-1; a possible D gene is TRBD1 (5 bases). Trimming removed 5 bases from V and 2 bases from J, with 13 bases in between. Germline CDR1 MDHEN, CDR2 SYDVKM. The CDR3 length is 15 residues. The CDR3: CASSNHRIAYNEQFF. CDR3 sequence (DNA): TGTGCCAGCAGTAACCACAGGATAGCCTACAATGAGCAGTTCTTC.

This clonotype was counted a few times. J is TRBJ2-7 and V is TRBV28, with 9 bases identical to TRBD1. Losses at the gene ends were 6 bases for V and 0 bases for J; bases not matched to a gene: 12. Germline V gene lookup returns CDR1 MDHEN and CDR2 SYDVKM. The length of the CDR3 is 17 residues. CDR3 in DNA: TGTGCCAGCAGCTCACCAGTACCGGGACAGGGCTCCTACGAGCAGTACTTC. Its translation: CASSSPVPGQGSYEQYF.

The chain uses TRBV4-1 and TRBJ2-7, with D tentatively TRBD2 (6 bases). This CDR3 has 14 residues. From germline, CDR1 is MGHRA and CDR2 YSYEKL. V lost 2 bases and J 0 bases, leaving 8 bases between the germline ends. The CDR3 spells CASSQREASYEQYF. DNA for the CDR3: TGCGCCAGCAGCCAAAGGGAGGCCTCCTACGAGCAGTACTTC.

This clonotype was found a few times. This chain links TRBV7-2 with TRBJ2-5; TRBD1 aligns across 10 bases. Germline V gives CDR1 SGHTA, CDR2 FQGNSA. Unmatched junction bases numbered 7, after V lost 4 bases and J lost 5 bases. CDR3 length: 15 amino acids. The CDR3, as DNA: TGTGCCAGCAGCTACGCGGACAGGGGGAGGGAGACCCAGTACTTC. It is translated as CASSYADRGRETQYF.

The chain couples TRBV20-1 to TRBJ1-5; 8 bases fit TRBD1. The germline CDR1 and CDR2 sequences are DFQATT and SNEGSKA (reference sequence). Unmatched junction bases numbered 1, after V lost 1 base and J lost 5 bases. The CDR3 is made up of 13 amino acids. CDR3 DNA sequence: TGCAGTGCTAGAGCGACAGGGGATCAGCCCCAGCATTTT. Translating it yields CSARATGDQPQHF.

V usage is TRBV4-1 and J usage is TRBJ2-5, with D perhaps TRBD1 (6 bases). The V end lost 3 bases, the J end lost 2 bases, and 16 bases lay between the germline ends. The CDR3 contains 16 residues. The germline V gene has CDR1 MGHRA and CDR2 YSYEKL. The CDR3 protein is CASSQRTEPIQETQYF. In nucleotides, the CDR3 is TGCGCCAGCAGCCAGAGGACAGAACCCATACAAGAGACCCAGTACTTC.

This clonotype was detected only once. This chain links TRBV9 with TRBJ2-1; TRBD2 might be the D (5 bases). Trimming took 0 bases from V and 4 from J, leaving 11 bases between them. The CDR3 is made up of 15 amino acids. From germline, CDR1 is SGDLS and CDR2 YYNGEE. Here the CDR3 reads CASSVERVGYNEQFF. The CDR3 DNA follows: TGTGCCAGCAGCGTAGAGAGGGTAGGTTACAATGAGCAGTTCTTC.

In this sample, this clonotype turned up a few times. The chain carries TRBV7-2 and TRBJ2-7; D is possibly TRBD2 (7 bases). Germline V gene sequence: CDR1 SGHTA, CDR2 FQGNSA. The CDR3 consists of 15 residues. Trimming stripped 4 bases from V and 6 bases from J, with 19 bases between. CDR3 sequence (DNA): TGTGCCAGCAGCTCCCGGGGTACGGGGGGCGTCGAGCAGTACTTC. It encodes CASSSRGTGGVEQYF.

The J gene is TRBJ2-1, the V gene TRBV12-3 or TRBV12-4, with 8 bases that match TRBD1. V was pared by 3 bases and J by 7 bases, with 14 bases of the junction left unmatched. This CDR3 has 17 amino acids. This CDR3 reads CASSFVLGQGARNEQFF. As DNA, the CDR3 is TGTGCCAGCAGTTTTGTATTGGGGCAGGGGGCGCGGAATGAGCAGTTCTTC.

The chain combines TRBV5-1 with TRBJ2-7; a weak D match, TRBD1 (6 bases). Germline-derived CDR1 and CDR2 are SGHRS and YFSETQ. CDR3 length: 15 residues. Trimming took 1 base from V and 3 from J, leaving 14 bases between them. The CDR3 reads CASSLTYRVNYEQYF. The CDR3 DNA sequence: TGCGCCAGCAGCTTGACCTACAGGGTGAACTACGAGCAGTACTTC.

This clonotype occurred many times. The genes are TRBV29-1 and TRBJ2-3; D gene uncertain. The CDR3 covers 13 residues. V lost 4 bases to trimming and J lost 7 bases, with 15 bases between them. The V gene's germline CDR1 is SQVTM and CDR2 ANQGSEA. DNA for the CDR3: TGCAGCGTTGGTTCACAGTTTTTGAATACGCAGTATTTT. This translates into CSVGSQFLNTQYF.

This chain uses TRBV7-9 with TRBJ2-2, with TRBD1 matching over 9 bases. CDR3 size: 14 residues. Trimming at V came to 5 bases and at J to 7 bases, leaving 5 bases not matched to a gene. Looked up from germline, CDR1 is SEHNR and CDR2 is FQNEAQ (reference sequence). The CDR3 protein is CASSGQGTSGELFF. CDR3 in DNA: TGTGCCAGCAGCGGACAGGGGACGAGCGGGGAGCTGTTTTTT.

The chain uses TRBV2 and TRBJ2-5; D gene unclear. CDR3 length: 17 amino acids. Germline V lookup: CDR1 SNHLY, CDR2 FYNNEI. V lost 1 base, J lost 2 bases, and 17 bases lay in between. The DNA of the CDR3 is TGTGCCAGCAGTGAAGTGATCTCGGCTAGAAGGCAAGAGACCCAGTACTTC. This encodes CASSEVISARRQETQYF.

The V and J genes are TRBV5-1 and TRBJ2-7; weak D call: TRBD2 (5 bases). The V end lost 4 bases, the J end lost 3 bases, and 20 bases lay between the germline ends. The CDR3 sequence is 16 residues long. Germline V gene lookup returns CDR1 SGHRS and CDR2 YFSETQ. Here the CDR3 DNA reads TGCGCCAGCAGCATCGGGTCTCCCAGCGGTTACTACGAGCAGTACTTC. Translated: CASSIGSPSGYYEQYF.

The CDR3 spells CATSVWPWPSPNRSNEQFF. As DNA, the CDR3 is TGTGCCACCTCAGTTTGGCCTTGGCCCTCCCCGAACCGGAGTAATGAGCAGTTCTTC. The chain is built from TRBV28 and TRBJ2-1; D unclear. The V gene's germline CDR1 is MDHEN and CDR2 SYDVKM. Trimming stripped 10 bases from V and 7 bases from J, with 35 bases between. CDR3 length: 19 amino acids.